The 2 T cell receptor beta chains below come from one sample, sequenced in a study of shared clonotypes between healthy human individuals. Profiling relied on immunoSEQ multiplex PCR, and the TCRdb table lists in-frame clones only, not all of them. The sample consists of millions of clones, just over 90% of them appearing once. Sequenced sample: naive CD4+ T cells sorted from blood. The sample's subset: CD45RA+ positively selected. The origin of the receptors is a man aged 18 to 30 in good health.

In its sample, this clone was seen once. The CDR3 is CASNTGGGGEKLFF. Written as DNA, the CDR3 is TGTGCCAGCAACACAGGGGGCGGCGGGGAAAAACTGTTTTTT. This rearrangement joins TRBV2 to TRBJ1-4, with TRBD1 identical over 9 bases. V was pared by 7 bases and J by 8 bases, with 8 bases of the junction left unmatched. This CDR3 spans 14 amino acids. Germline values: CDR1 SNHLY, CDR2 FYNNEI. Full variable domain (remainder filled in from reference TRBV2 and TRBJ1-4): EPEVTQTPSHQVTQMGQEVILRCVPISNHLYFYWYRQILGQKVEFLVSFYNNEISEKSEIFDDQFSVERPDGSNFTLKIRSTKLEDSAMYFCASNTGGGGEKLFFGSGTQLSVL.

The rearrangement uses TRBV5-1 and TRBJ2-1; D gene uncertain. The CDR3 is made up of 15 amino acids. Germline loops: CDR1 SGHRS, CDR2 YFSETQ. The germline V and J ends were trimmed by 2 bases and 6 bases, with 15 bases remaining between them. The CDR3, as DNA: TGCGCCAGCAGCTTCCTTCCGGGCCCGATCAATGAGCAGTTCTTC. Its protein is CASSFLPGPINEQFF.